A selection of T cell receptor beta chains follows, all from one sample in a study of control samples from healthy donors and cancer patients. TCRdb's copy holds only in-frame clones and misses some; the assay was immunoSEQ multiplex PCR. The table lists 100,000 to 150,000 clones, approximately 91% of them singletons, with more than 2.5% in the top ten. The sequenced material came from blood. These receptors were collected from a man between 50 and 59 years old in good health. The CDR3 runs from the conserved cysteine through the conserved F or W. A D gene is named only where the DNA matches it firmly. Clone size is not always given. Where it is, it says once, few, many or a class for expanded clones.

length,V,D,size,J,DNA,CDR3
15,TRBV28,-,-,TRBJ2-5,TGTGCCAGCAGTTTATCGGCAGGGTTTGGGGAGACCCAGTACTTC,CASSLSAGFGETQYF
15,TRBV6-5,-,-,TRBJ1-2,TGTGCCAGCAAGGTTGGGCTGCCGAGTGGAGGGGACTACACCTTC,CASKVGLPSGGDYTF
13,TRBV12-3/TRBV12-4,-,-,TRBJ1-1,TGTGCCAGCAGTTTTCAGGGAAGCACTGAAGCTTTCTTT,CASSFQGSTEAFF
14,TRBV5-6,-,-,TRBJ2-7,TGTGCCAGCAGCCTGGGGACAAGCACCTACGAGCAGTACTTC,CASSLGTSTYEQYF
19,TRBV11-3,TRBD2,-,TRBJ2-1,TGTGCCAGCAGCTTGAGCAGGACTAGCGGGGAAAGCTCCTACAATGAGCAGTTCTTC,CASSLSRTSGESSYNEQFF
13,TRBV6-5,-,-,TRBJ1-3,TGTGCCAGCACATCGGGGACCCGAAACACCATATATTTT,CASTSGTRNTIYF
12,TRBV7-2,-,once,TRBJ1-2,TGTGCCAGCAGCAAGACAAATTATGGCTACACCTTC,CASSKTNYGYTF
13,TRBV11-3,-,-,TRBJ1-1,TGTGCCAGCAGTTACCAGGAGAACACTGAAGCTTTCTTT,CASSYQENTEAFF
15,TRBV7-8,TRBD1,-,TRBJ2-1,TGTGCCAGCAGCTTAGGGGACAGGGCGGACAATGAGCAGTTCTTC,CASSLGDRADNEQFF
16,TRBV11-2,-,-,TRBJ2-2,TGTGCCAGCAGCCCGCGCCCTACAGCGAACACCGGGGAGCTGTTTTTT,CASSPRPTANTGELFF
15,TRBV9,-,-,TRBJ1-3,TGTGCCAGCAGCGGGGACCCGGGGGCTGGAAACACCATATATTTT,CASSGDPGAGNTIYF
15,TRBV12-5,-,-,TRBJ2-1,TGTGCTAGTGGCAAGGACGAAGGGTCGGGCAATGAGCAGTTCTTC,CASGKDEGSGNEQFF
13,TRBV28,-,few,TRBJ1-1,TGTGCCAGCACCCCCCTCGGGAACACTGAAGCTTTCTTT,CASTPLGNTEAFF
14,TRBV5-6,-,-,TRBJ1-3,TGTGCCAGCAGCCGCCTGGGCGCTGGAAACACCATATATTTT,CASSRLGAGNTIYF
12,TRBV9,-,-,TRBJ1-1,TGTGCCAGCAGAGGTTTGAACACTGAAGCTTTCTTT,CASRGLNTEAFF
15,TRBV6-6,TRBD1,-,TRBJ2-5,TGTGCCAGCAGTTACTCGTTCAGGGGGCAAGAGACCCAGTACTTC,CASSYSFRGQETQYF
14,TRBV6-6,-,-,TRBJ2-5,TGTGCCAGCAGTTACTCTCAGGCTAAAGAGACCCAGTACTTC,CASSYSQAKETQYF
13,TRBV4-1,-,-,TRBJ2-7,TGCGCCAGCAGCCAAGGGTTAAGGTACGAGCAGTACTTC,CASSQGLRYEQYF
15,TRBV28,-,once,TRBJ1-2,TGTGCCAGCAGTAGACACCAAAAGTTGGACTATGGCTACACCTTC,CASSRHQKLDYGYTF
14,TRBV7-8,TRBD1,-,TRBJ1-5,TGTGCCAGCAGCGAAACAGGGGTCAATCAGCCCCAGCATTTT,CASSETGVNQPQHF
13,TRBV25-1,-,-,TRBJ1-1,TGTGCCAGCAGTGACACCTTGAACACTGAAGCTTTCTTT,CASSDTLNTEAFF
15,TRBV5-4,TRBD2,-,TRBJ2-5,TGTGCCAGCAGCGGGGAGGGTTCAGTACAAGAGACCCAGTACTTC,CASSGEGSVQETQYF
18,TRBV6-1,TRBD1,-,TRBJ2-3,TGTGCCAGCAGTGAAGCCTCGGGGGGACAGGGGAAAACAGATACGCAGTATTTT,CASSEASGGQGKTDTQYF
9,TRBV5-3,-,-,TRBJ2-7,TGTGCCAGAACCCACGAGCAGTACTTC,CARTHEQYF
16,TRBV5-1,TRBD1,-,TRBJ1-3,TGCGCCAGCAGCAAGGACAGGGGCCTTTCTGGAAACACCATATATTTT,CASSKDRGLSGNTIYF
16,TRBV18,TRBD2,-,TRBJ2-1,TGTGCCAGCTCGCGCCGGCCCACTAGCGGGGGCAATGAGCAGTTCTTC,CASSRRPTSGGNEQFF
16,TRBV28,-,once,TRBJ2-4,TGTGCCAGCAGTTTATACCAGGGGTTGGGCAAAAACATTCAGTACTTC,CASSLYQGLGKNIQYF
17,TRBV7-3,-,-,TRBJ2-1,TGTGCCAGCAGCCCCCATGACCGGGACTGGGTTGGCAATGAGCAGTTCTTC,CASSPHDRDWVGNEQFF
14,TRBV2,-,-,TRBJ2-5,TGTGCCAGCAGTGGTTTTGGGGCACAAGAGACCCAGTACTTC,CASSGFGAQETQYF
14,TRBV5-1,-,-,TRBJ2-7,TGCGCCAGCAGCTTGGGCCTGGGGTTCTACGAGCAGTACTTC,CASSLGLGFYEQYF
14,TRBV7-9,-,-,TRBJ1-1,TGTGCCAGCAGCCACGACAATAGGAACACTGAAGCTTTCTTT,CASSHDNRNTEAFF
15,TRBV5-1,-,-,TRBJ2-3,TGCGCCAGCAGCTTTCAACAGATTAGCACAGATACGCAGTATTTT,CASSFQQISTDTQYF
20,TRBV7-2,-,-,TRBJ1-4,TGTGCCAGCAGCTTAGCGGGGGGACTGGGCCTCCGTGCAACTAATGAAAAACTGTTTTTT,CASSLAGGLGLRATNEKLFF
19,TRBV30,-,-,TRBJ1-4,TGTGCCTGGAGTGTACTGTTCAGGGGAGAGCTGAAAACTAATGAAAAACTGTTTTTT,CAWSVLFRGELKTNEKLFF
14,TRBV6-5,-,-,TRBJ2-7,TGTGCCAGCAGTTACTCTTACAGCCTCTACGAGCAGTACTTC,CASSYSYSLYEQYF
15,TRBV15,-,-,TRBJ2-5,TGTGCCACCAGCAGAGATCGGACCCTCCAAGAGACCCAGTACTTC,CATSRDRTLQETQYF